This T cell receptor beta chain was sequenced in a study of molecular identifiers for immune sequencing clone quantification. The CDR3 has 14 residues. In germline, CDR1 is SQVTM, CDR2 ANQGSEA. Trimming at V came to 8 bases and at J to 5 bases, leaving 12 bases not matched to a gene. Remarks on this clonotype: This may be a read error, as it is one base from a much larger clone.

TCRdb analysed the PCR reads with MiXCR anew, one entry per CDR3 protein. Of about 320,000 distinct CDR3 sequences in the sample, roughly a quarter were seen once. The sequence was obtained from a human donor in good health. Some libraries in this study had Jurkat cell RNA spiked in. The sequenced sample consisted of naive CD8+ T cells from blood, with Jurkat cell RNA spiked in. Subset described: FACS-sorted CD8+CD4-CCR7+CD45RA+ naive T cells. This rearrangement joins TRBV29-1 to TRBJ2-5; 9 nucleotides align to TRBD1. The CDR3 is CSITPQGAGETQYF. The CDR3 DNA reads TGCAGCATTACTCCACAGGGGGCCGGGGAGACCCAGTACTTC.